This T cell receptor (beta chain) was found in a study of blood T cell repertoires in COVID-19. Methods used by the authors: Amplification from reference gene primers served as the basis for estimated nucleated cell counts. Clones were sequenced by immunoSEQ multiplex PCR, and TCRdb holds only the in-frame ones, with some missing. V and J calls and clone size follow that table, whereas D and trimming were derived from the DNA. The sample shows hundreds of thousands of clones, around 91% of them seen only once. Germline CDR1 and CDR2: ENHRY and SYGVKD. The CDR3 runs 19 residues. Trimming stripped 4 bases from V and 1 base from J, with 23 bases between.

The V call is TRBV10-3, the J call TRBJ2-1, with a possible D match to TRBD2 (6 bases). This sequence originates from a woman in her forties with COVID-19, enrolled during active disease. Sequencing input: peripheral blood. As DNA, the CDR3 is TGTGCCATCAGTGGCCTCCGGGCCGACCCGGAGGGGTCCTACAATGAGCAGTTCTTC. Translated: CAISGLRADPEGSYNEQFF.